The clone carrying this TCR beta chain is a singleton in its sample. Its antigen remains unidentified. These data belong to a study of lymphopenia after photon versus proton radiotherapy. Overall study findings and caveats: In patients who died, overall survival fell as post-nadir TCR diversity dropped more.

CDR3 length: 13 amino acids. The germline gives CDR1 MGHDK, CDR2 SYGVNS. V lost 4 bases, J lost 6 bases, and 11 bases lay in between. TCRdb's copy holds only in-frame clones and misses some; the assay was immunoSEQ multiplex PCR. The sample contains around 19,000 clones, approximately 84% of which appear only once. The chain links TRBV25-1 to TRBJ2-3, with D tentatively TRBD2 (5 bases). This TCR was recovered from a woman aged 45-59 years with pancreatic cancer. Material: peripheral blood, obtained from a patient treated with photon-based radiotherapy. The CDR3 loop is CASSAPGSDTQYF. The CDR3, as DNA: TGTGCCAGCAGTGCTCCTGGGAGCGATACGCAGTATTTT.